Following are 6 T cell receptor beta chains from one sample sequenced in a study of blood T cell repertoires in COVID-19. The assay was immunoSEQ multiplex PCR, and TCRdb's table has in-frame clones only and misses some. The sample shows approximately 260,000 clones, 87% of them seen only once. Sample: peripheral blood. The receptors here all came from a man in his 60s who had recovered from COVID-19.

The V and J genes are TRBV12-5 and TRBJ1-5; D gene uncertain. Trimming took 2 bases from V and 4 from J, leaving 3 bases between them. The CDR3 loop spans 12 amino acids. Per germline, CDR1 LGHNT and CDR2 FRNRAP. This chain's CDR3 is CASGLPNQPQHF. DNA of the CDR3: TGTGCTAGTGGTTTGCCTAATCAGCCCCAGCATTTT.

V is TRBV6-1 and J is TRBJ2-7; 7 nucleotides agree with TRBD1. CDR1 and CDR2 from the germline V gene are MNHNS and SASEGT. The CDR3 contains 13 residues. V shed 6 bases and J 2 bases; nucleotides not matched to a gene: 4. In DNA form, the CDR3 reads TGTGCCAGCAGCAGGACAGGAACCTACGAGCAGTACTTC. It yields the protein CASSRTGTYEQYF.

V is TRBV5-5 and J is TRBJ2-5; 9 bases fit TRBD2. Trimming at V came to 1 base and at J to 2 bases, leaving 9 bases not matched to a gene. CDR3 length equals 17 residues. Germline V gene lookup returns CDR1 SGHKS and CDR2 YYEKEE (reference sequence). CDR3 loop: CASSLRRGGLVQETQYF. The CDR3 bases are TGTGCCAGCAGCTTGAGGCGGGGGGGCCTAGTTCAAGAGACCCAGTACTTC.

The CDR3 DNA follows: TGTGCCAGCAGCTCCGGGACAGGGACGTGGGAAAAACTGTTTTTT. Residues: CASSSGTGTWEKLFF. This sequence joins TRBV7-6 and TRBJ1-4; 9 positions agree with TRBD1. Germline CDR1 SGHVS, CDR2 FNYEAQ. Trimming took 4 bases from V and 8 from J; bases not matched to a gene: 8. The CDR3 is 15 residues long.

This sequence joins TRBV9 and TRBJ2-5; 10 bases are a match to TRBD2. J was trimmed by 2 bases and V by 2 bases; bases with no gene match: 3. The CDR3 loop spans 15 amino acids. The germline V gene has CDR1 SGDLS and CDR2 YYNGEE. The CDR3 sequence is CASSVVAGGQETQYF. The DNA for the CDR3 is TGTGCCAGCAGCGTGGTAGCGGGGGGTCAAGAGACCCAGTACTTC.

The V and J genes are TRBV19 and TRBJ2-5, with D perhaps matching TRBD1 (5 bases). Germline V gene sequence: CDR1 LNHDA, CDR2 SQIVND (reference sequence). The length of the CDR3 is 17 residues. Trimming removed 3 bases from V and 4 bases from J, with 21 bases in between. CDR3 protein: CASSMRLWGHGAETQYF. Written as DNA, the CDR3 is TGTGCCAGTAGTATGAGGCTTTGGGGCCACGGTGCAGAGACCCAGTACTTC.